The 32 T cell receptor beta chains given below trace back to one sample, sequenced in a study of cytomegalovirus exposure and HLA in healthy donors. Generated by immunoSEQ multiplex PCR, the TCRdb table keeps only in-frame clones and is missing some. Found here are 250,000 or so clones, approximately 87% of them singletons; the top ten hold roughly 2.5%. What was sequenced was PBMCs. These receptors came from a man aged 18 to 29 in good health and CMV-seronegative.

This sequence joins TRBV5-3 and TRBJ1-2; TRBD1 agrees at 8 bases. TRBV5-3 is treated as an ORF (open reading frame) with a function not yet certain. After removal of 4 bases from V and 7 bases from J, the junction contained 9 bases not matched to a gene. The CDR3 is 14 amino acids. The CDR3 coding sequence is TGTGCCAGAAGCACAGACAGGGGTCGAGTTGGCTACACCTTC. It translates to CARSTDRGRVGYTF.

The chain employs TRBV6-4 and TRBJ2-2, with a possible D match to TRBD1 (5 bases). This CDR3 is 15 amino acids long. Germline values: CDR1 MRHNA, CDR2 SNTAGT. Trimming shortened V by 5 bases and J by 1 base, and 11 bases separated the two germline ends. This CDR3 reads CASSRGEVNTGELFF. The DNA of the CDR3 is TGTGCCAGCAGTAGGGGTGAGGTGAACACCGGGGAGCTGTTTTTT.

The rearrangement links TRBV10-3 to TRBJ1-1; unclear D gene. This CDR3 contains 13 residues. From germline, CDR1 is ENHRY and CDR2 SYGVKD. Trimming stripped 3 bases from V and 2 bases from J, with 7 bases between. CDR3 residues: CAISDLGNTEAFF. CDR3 sequence (DNA): TGTGCCATCAGTGATCTCGGTAACACTGAAGCTTTCTTT.

This chain joins TRBV9 and TRBJ2-2; the D gene is possibly TRBD1 (6 bases). V dropped 2 bases and J dropped 2 bases, with 7 bases sitting between them. Looked up from germline, CDR1 is SGDLS and CDR2 is YYNGEE. The CDR3 consists of 14 residues. This CDR3 reads CASSVDSNTGELFF. The CDR3 nucleotides read TGTGCCAGCAGCGTGGACAGTAACACCGGGGAGCTGTTTTTT.

The chain couples TRBV30 to TRBJ2-7; D may be TRBD1 (5 bases). Germline V CDR1 and CDR2: GTSNPN, SVGIG (reference sequence). Trimming pared 7 bases from V and 6 bases from J, leaving 16 bases between. The CDR3 contains 12 residues. CDR3 residues: CASQGLTPEQYF. In nucleotides, the CDR3 is TGTGCCTCCCAGGGTTTGACCCCCGAGCAGTACTTC.

The CDR3 is CASSPSELAGGETQYF. DNA for the CDR3: TGTGCCAGCTCACCATCAGAACTAGCGGGAGGAGAGACCCAGTACTTC. V is TRBV18 and J is TRBJ2-5; 12 nucleotides match TRBD2. The CDR3 totals 16 residues. Germline lookup yields CDR1 KGHSH and CDR2 LQKENI. V dropped 2 bases and J dropped 4; count of bases not matched to a gene: 5.

This chain links TRBV28 with TRBJ1-5; D is unresolved. The CDR3 runs to 13 residues. Germline values: CDR1 MDHEN, CDR2 SYDVKM. Deletions cut 6 bases from V and 0 bases from J, with 6 bases between. CDR3 amino acids: CASSSFSNQPQHF. The CDR3 DNA reads as TGTGCCAGCAGCTCCTTTAGCAATCAGCCCCAGCATTTT. The full variable domain, its missing parts supplied by reference TRBV28 and TRBJ1-5, is DVKVTQSSRYLVKRTGEKVFLECVQDMDHENMFWYRQDPGLGLRLIYFSYDVKMKEKGDIPEGYSVSREKKERFSLILESASTNQTSMYLCASSSFSNQPQHFGDGTRLSIL.

CDR3 in amino acids: CASSLAQGSIYGYTF. CDR3 coding DNA: TGTGCCAGCAGCCTGGCCCAGGGGTCCATCTATGGCTACACCTTC. The rearrangement joins TRBV5-6 to TRBJ1-2; possibly TRBD1 for D (6 bases). The CDR3 spans 15 residues. Looked up from germline, CDR1 is SGHDT and CDR2 is YYEEEE. V dropped 4 bases and J dropped 4 bases, with 17 bases sitting between them.

CDR3 bases: TGCGCCAGCAGCCAAGAATTAGGGGTTATCAGTTCACCCCTCCACTTT. It encodes CASSQELGVISSPLHF. V and J are TRBV4-1 and TRBJ1-6; D might be TRBD1 (5 bases). The V end was cut by 0 bases, the J end by 9 bases, with 15 bases between. CDR1 and CDR2 from the germline V gene are MGHRA and YSYEKL. CDR3 length: 16 residues.

This chain links TRBV29-1 with TRBJ2-7; D possibly corresponds to TRBD1 (5 bases). The CDR3 spans 14 residues. Germline V gene sequence: CDR1 SQVTM, CDR2 ANQGSEA. V was shortened by 1 base and J by 0 bases, with 10 bases between the two germline ends. CDR3 loop: CSVEVRGYSYEQYF. In nucleotides, the CDR3 is TGCAGCGTTGAAGTAAGGGGCTACTCCTACGAGCAGTACTTC.

The gene calls are TRBV12-5 and TRBJ1-1; tentatively, D is TRBD1 (5 bases). Trimming removed 0 bases at V and 7 bases at J, with 9 bases between. The germline CDR1 and CDR2 sequences are LGHNT and FRNRAP. The CDR3 runs 13 residues. The CDR3 DNA follows: TGTGCTAGTGGTTTGGTAGGGGTGGTTGAAGCTTTCTTT. As protein: CASGLVGVVEAFF.

The DNA of the CDR3 is TGCGCCAGCAGCCAGGGAATAGCGGGAGGGCCAGGGAATGAGCAGTTCTTC. It specifies CASSQGIAGGPGNEQFF. The gene calls are TRBV4-3 and TRBJ2-1, with 11 bases that match TRBD2. This CDR3 spans 17 amino acids. The V and J ends lost 3 bases and 7 bases, in that order; junction bases with no gene match: 11. Germline V gives CDR1 LGHNA, CDR2 YSLEER.

The gene calls are TRBV11-3 and TRBJ2-7, with D unclear. V lost 4 bases and J 5 bases, leaving 12 bases between the germline ends. The CDR3 is 13 residues long. Germline V gene data show CDR1 as SGHNT and CDR2 as YENEEA. The CDR3 DNA follows: TGTGCCAGCAGCTCAGGCATTGAGAACGAGCAGTACTTC. Translated, it gives CASSSGIENEQYF.

The chain employs TRBV27 and TRBJ2-2; no definite D call. The CDR3 loop spans 14 amino acids. Trimming pared 6 bases from V and 4 bases from J, leaving 12 bases between. The germline gives CDR1 MNHEY, CDR2 SMNVEV (reference sequence). The chain's CDR3 is CASRFNSRTGELFF. The CDR3 nucleotides are TGTGCCAGCAGGTTCAACTCGCGCACCGGGGAGCTGTTTTTT.

This clone came up once. V usage is TRBV5-6 and J usage is TRBJ1-2; 11 bases are a match to TRBD1. In germline, CDR1 is SGHDT, CDR2 YYEEEE. Germline trimming cut 0 bases from V and 4 bases from J; bases unmatched to any gene: 5. The CDR3 runs to 16 residues. The CDR3 DNA is TGTGCCAGCAGCTTGGATTTGGACAGGGGGCCCTATGGCTACACCTTC. This translates into CASSLDLDRGPYGYTF.

The V gene is TRBV5-1, the J gene TRBJ2-7; tentative D call: TRBD1 (5 bases). Germline CDR1 reads SGHRS; CDR2 reads YFSETQ. The CDR3 loop spans 14 amino acids. V was shortened by 4 bases and J by 3 bases, with 14 bases between the two germline ends. This CDR3 reads CASSELETVYEQYF. The CDR3 nucleotides read TGCGCCAGCAGCGAACTCGAGACAGTCTACGAGCAGTACTTC.

This sequence joins TRBV7-2 and TRBJ1-6; 12 nucleotides agree with TRBD1. V was clipped by 5 bases and J by 4 bases; unmatched bases: 6. The CDR3 consists of 17 residues. Per germline, CDR1 SGHTA and CDR2 FQGNSA. The CDR3 DNA sequence: TGTGCCAGCAGCCCGGGACAGGGGGCCCCGTATAATTCACCCCTCCACTTT. Residues: CASSPGQGAPYNSPLHF.

The chain carries TRBV18 and TRBJ2-2, with D hard to call. Germline V CDR1 and CDR2: KGHSH, LQKENI. The V gene lost 3 bases and the J gene lost 0 bases, with 2 bases spanning the gap. This CDR3 contains 13 residues. This CDR3 reads CASSPANTGELFF. The CDR3 DNA sequence: TGTGCCAGCTCACCCGCGAACACCGGGGAGCTGTTTTTT.

The CDR3 nucleotides read TGTGCCAGCAGCGTCGGAGTCCGGACAGGTGGCAATCAGCCCCAGCATTTT. This encodes CASSVGVRTGGNQPQHF. The chain couples TRBV5-6 to TRBJ1-5; 7 bases match TRBD1. The CDR3 spans 17 residues. Looked up from germline, CDR1 is SGHDT and CDR2 is YYEEEE. The V segment lost 4 bases and the J segment 2 bases; nucleotides outside the gene matches: 12.

The chain employs TRBV7-2 and TRBJ2-3; TRBD2 aligns across 10 bases. The CDR3 spans 17 residues. The germline CDR1 and CDR2 sequences are SGHTA and FQGNSA. V was clipped by 5 bases and J by 8 bases; unmatched bases: 16. The CDR3 loop reads CASSPPKTPSGRATQYF. The CDR3 nucleotides read TGTGCCAGCAGCCCCCCAAAGACTCCTAGCGGGAGAGCTACGCAGTATTTT.

The chain combines TRBV19 with TRBJ1-1; 10 bases fit TRBD1. V lost 6 bases and J lost 3; bases outside the gene matches: 4. The CDR3 is made up of 14 amino acids. CDR1 LNHDA and CDR2 SQIVND come from the germline V gene (reference sequence). The CDR3 DNA sequence: TGTGCCAGTAGCTCCGGGACAGGGGACACTGAAGCTTTCTTT. It codes for CASSSGTGDTEAFF. The full variable domain, completed using reference TRBV19 and TRBJ1-1, is DGGITQSPKYLFRKEGQNVTLSCEQNLNHDAMYWYRQDPGQGLRLIYYSQIVNDFQKGDIAEGYSVSREKKESFPLTVTSAQKNPTAFYLCASSSGTGDTEAFFGQGTRLTVV.

The genes are TRBV15 and TRBJ2-3, with D unresolved. The V end was cut by 3 bases, the J end by 5 bases, with 9 bases between. CDR1 is LNHNV, CDR2 YYDKDF, per germline (reference sequence). The length of the CDR3 is 13 residues. Here the CDR3 reads CATSSGSVDTQYF. The CDR3 nucleotides are TGTGCCACCAGCAGCGGTAGTGTAGATACGCAGTATTTT. Complete variable domain (other parts from reference TRBV15 and TRBJ2-3): DAMVIQNPRYQVTQFGKPVTLSCSQTLNHNVMYWYQQKSSQAPKLLFHYYDKDFNNEADTPDNFQSRRPNTSFCFLDIRSPGLGDTAMYLCATSSGSVDTQYFGPGTRLTVL.

This chain connects TRBV10-1 to TRBJ2-1; 10 bases agree with TRBD2. This CDR3 is built from 13 residues. CDR1 is WNHNN and CDR2 is SYGVQD in the germline V gene (reference sequence). The V segment lost 6 bases and the J segment 9 bases; nucleotides outside the gene matches: 5. CDR3 protein: CASRDSGRPEQFF. In nucleotides, the CDR3 is TGCGCCAGCAGGGATAGCGGGAGGCCTGAGCAGTTCTTC.

The V and J genes are TRBV2 and TRBJ2-3; 10 bases align to TRBD2. This CDR3 spans 14 amino acids. V was clipped by 7 bases and J by 3 bases; unmatched bases: 4. Per germline, CDR1 SNHLY and CDR2 FYNNEI. CDR3 DNA sequence: TGTGCCAGCAAAGCTAGCGGGGGAACAGATACGCAGTATTTT. Translated: CASKASGGTDTQYF. The variable domain in full, with the rest retrieved from reference TRBV2 and TRBJ2-3, is EPEVTQTPSHQVTQMGQEVILRCVPISNHLYFYWYRQILGQKVEFLVSFYNNEISEKSEIFDDQFSVERPDGSNFTLKIRSTKLEDSAMYFCASKASGGTDTQYFGPGTRLTVL.

This rearrangement joins TRBV9 to TRBJ2-1, with 7 bases aligning to TRBD1. The CDR3 is 16 residues long. Trimming cost V 3 bases and J 4 bases; bases outside gene matches: 10. Looked up from germline, CDR1 is SGDLS and CDR2 is YYNGEE. This CDR3 is CASSEHTGTAYNEQFF. CDR3 nucleotide sequence: TGTGCCAGCAGCGAACATACCGGGACAGCATACAATGAGCAGTTCTTC.

J is TRBJ1-2 and V is TRBV28, with a tentative D call TRBD1 (6 bases). Trimming pared 8 bases from V and 3 bases from J, leaving 16 bases between. The CDR3 loop spans 14 amino acids. Germline lookup yields CDR1 MDHEN and CDR2 SYDVKM. CDR3 protein: CASGPGGQYYGYTF. For the CDR3, the DNA is TGTGCCAGCGGACCCGGAGGACAGTACTATGGCTACACCTTC.

The J gene is TRBJ1-2, the V gene TRBV5-1; D uncertain. The CDR3 is 16 amino acids. Trimming removed 7 bases from V and 6 bases from J, with 25 bases in between. Germline V gene data show CDR1 as SGHRS and CDR2 as YFSETQ. The CDR3 region has the DNA TGCGCCAGCCGGGAAGACAAGACCCGATTTTCGCATGGCTACACCTTC. Translation: CASREDKTRFSHGYTF.

V usage is TRBV29-1 and J usage is TRBJ1-6; D is possibly TRBD1 (5 bases). Germline lookup yields CDR1 SQVTM and CDR2 ANQGSEA. There are 12 residues in the CDR3. The CDR3 bases are TGCAGTGCCGGGACTGTCAATTCACCCCTCCACTTT. This sequence encodes CSAGTVNSPLHF.

A single count supports this clone. This rearrangement joins TRBV2 to TRBJ1-5; TRBD1 aligns across 8 bases. V lost 9 bases and J lost 3; bases outside the gene matches: 13. CDR3 length: 16 amino acids. The germline gives CDR1 SNHLY, CDR2 FYNNEI. CDR3 sequence (DNA): TGTGCCAGTTCTAGTCCCGGACAGGGATACAATCAGCCCCAGCATTTT. It encodes CASSSPGQGYNQPQHF.

This chain uses TRBV7-2 with TRBJ1-2, with 7 bases aligning to TRBD1. Unmatched junction bases numbered 8, after V lost 4 bases and J lost 0 bases. Germline V gene sequence: CDR1 SGHTA, CDR2 FQGNSA. The CDR3 is 16 amino acids. The CDR3 DNA follows: TGTGCCAGCAGCTCCCAGGGAGGACAGGCTAACTATGGCTACACCTTC. This encodes CASSSQGGQANYGYTF.

The chain couples TRBV4-3 to TRBJ1-5; D remains unclear. CDR1 and CDR2 (germline): LGHNA, YSLEER. The CDR3 totals 15 residues. The germline V and J ends were trimmed by 0 bases and 5 bases, with 11 bases remaining between them. The CDR3 nucleotides are TGCGCCAGCAGCCAAGATTTTTTCGGGGATCAGCCCCAGCATTTT. Residues: CASSQDFFGDQPQHF.

This chain links TRBV28 with TRBJ2-1, with D perhaps matching TRBD2 (5 bases). The CDR3 length is 15 residues. The V end was cut by 1 base, the J end by 4 bases, with 11 bases between. In germline, CDR1 is MDHEN, CDR2 SYDVKM. Here the CDR3 reads CASSLSSGTYNEQFF. Here the CDR3 DNA reads TGTGCCAGCAGTTTATCGAGCGGAACTTACAATGAGCAGTTCTTC.